Here is one TCR beta chain with its context. The antigen is unknown. The blood sample was taken during the colonoscopy visit. Here immunoSEQ multiplex PCR was the method, and the copy in TCRdb shows in-frame clones only, minus some. The data hold about 64,000 clones, with 77% observed a single time. This specimen belongs to a study of pediatric ulcerative colitis. Whole-study findings and limits: Two rectal clonotypes were found only in ulcerative colitis patients, all of them. Repertoires came from total lymphocyte DNA, not specific subsets. Substantially fewer templates came from a couple of patients' blood samples.

Germline-derived CDR1 and CDR2 are SEHNR and FQNEAQ (reference sequence). The CDR3 contains 12 residues. The V end lost 4 bases, the J end lost 6 bases, and 7 bases lay between the germline ends. The clonotype comes from a boy aged 10-17 years with moderate ulcerative colitis. The sample was blood. This rearrangement joins TRBV7-9 to TRBJ2-1; D gene uncertain. CDR3 nucleotide sequence: TGTGCCAGCAGCTCCCCGGGCAATGAGCAGTTCTTC. This encodes CASSSPGNEQFF. The whole variable domain, filled in from reference TRBV7-9 and TRBJ2-1, reads DTGVSQNPRHKITKRGQNVTFRCDPISEHNRLYWYRQTLGQGPEFLTYFQNEAQLEKSRLLSDRFSAERPKGSFSTLEIQRTEQGDSAMYLCASSSPGNEQFFGPGTRLTVL.